This T cell receptor beta chain was captured in a study of T cells expressing NK-cell markers. In the study overall: It was from sorted CD3+CD56+NKG2C+, CD3+CD56+NKG2C- and CD3+CD56-NKG2C+ T cells that TCR beta repertoires came. The eight sequenced donors comprised seven who were HCMV-seropositive and one who was seronegative. Study-level results: Expanded clones of NKG2C+ T cells had an unclear HCMV specificity.

From germline, CDR1 is KGHDR and CDR2 SFDVKD. This CDR3 has 14 amino acids. Worth noting for this clonotype: Its antigen is not known.

TCRdb reanalyzed the 5' RACE reads and collapses them to one entry per CDR3 protein, without DNA. The clone table shows some 410,000 distinct CDR3 sequences, with the ten largest holding roughly 7.2%. The sequenced material came from blood T cells: a sorted CD56 or NKG2C T cell subset, CD4+ or CD8+ T cells, or bulk PBMC T cells (not recorded which). The TCR originated in a woman aged 18 to 75 in good health. The chain recombines TRBV24-1 with TRBJ2-5; with no DNA, the TCRdb D assignment of TRBD1 cannot be verified. CDR3 sequence reads: CATSHRDRGETQYF.